This T cell receptor beta chain is from a study of human thymus T cells. Sequencing used immunoSEQ multiplex PCR; TCRdb keeps in-frame clones, though not all of them. The sample holds about 50,000 clones; 85% to 95% are singletons and the top ten take over 0.15%. V was clipped by 5 bases and J by 6 bases, with 13 bases between them. Germline-derived CDR1 and CDR2 are MGHDK and SYGVNS. The CDR3 runs to 14 residues. The TCR comes from a girl under two years old with a congenital heart defect but otherwise immunologically healthy. Specimen: blood. This chain links TRBV25-1 with TRBJ1-4; D remains ambiguous. CDR3 DNA sequence: TGTGCCAGCAGTTGGTTAGGTGGAGATGAAAAACTGTTTTTT. It specifies CASSWLGGDEKLFF.